These T cell receptor beta chains were read from a single sample in a study of blood T cell repertoires in COVID-19. Libraries were prepared by immunoSEQ multiplex PCR; TCRdb keeps only in-frame clonotypes and omits some of them. There are roughly 160,000 clones in the sample; roughly nine tenths occur only once, and 0.5% to 0.65% lies in the top ten. The sequenced sample consisted of peripheral blood. The receptor set was obtained from a man aged 45-65 years with acute or convalescent COVID-19. CDR3s leave out the opening cysteine and the closing phenylalanine or tryptophan. The D gene is left open where the match is weak. Size is omitted from some rows. Given values are once, few, many or a class for expanded clones.

J gene: TRBJ2-7; clone size: .; V gene: TRBV27; D gene: TRBD1; CDR3 protein: ASRPGQVAYEQY
J gene: TRBJ2-3; clone size: .; V gene: TRBV5-4; D gene: TRBD2; CDR3 protein: ASSPTSGSGNTQY
J gene: TRBJ2-3; clone size: .; V gene: TRBV11-2; D gene: TRBD2; CDR3 protein: ASSFLAGGTDTQY
J gene: TRBJ1-4; clone size: .; V gene: TRBV7-2; D gene: .; CDR3 protein: ASSPLTGSNEKLF
J gene: TRBJ2-1; clone size: .; V gene: TRBV27; D gene: .; CDR3 protein: ASSPATSSYNEQF
J gene: TRBJ1-1; clone size: .; V gene: TRBV18; D gene: .; CDR3 protein: ASSPLTRNTEAF
J gene: TRBJ2-3; clone size: .; V gene: TRBV7-3; D gene: TRBD2; CDR3 protein: ASSASSGRLDTQY
J gene: TRBJ1-4; clone size: .; V gene: TRBV19; D gene: .; CDR3 protein: ASSPGHGTNEKLF
J gene: TRBJ2-7; clone size: .; V gene: TRBV10-3; D gene: TRBD2; CDR3 protein: AISGTLAGGSYEQY
J gene: TRBJ1-2; clone size: .; V gene: TRBV7-9; D gene: .; CDR3 protein: ASSSPNHGYGYT
J gene: TRBJ2-3; clone size: .; V gene: TRBV5-6; D gene: TRBD2; CDR3 protein: ASGKRTSGLTDTQY
J gene: TRBJ2-5; clone size: .; V gene: TRBV10-3; D gene: .; CDR3 protein: AISESIVRRVGETQY
J gene: TRBJ2-2; clone size: once; V gene: TRBV29-1; D gene: TRBD1; CDR3 protein: GGWGQPNTGELF
J gene: TRBJ2-6; clone size: .; V gene: TRBV6-1; D gene: .; CDR3 protein: ASSGLGGPSGANVLT
J gene: TRBJ2-3; clone size: .; V gene: TRBV2; D gene: TRBD2; CDR3 protein: ASSGVAGGTDTQY
J gene: TRBJ2-3; clone size: .; V gene: TRBV7-8; D gene: TRBD2; CDR3 protein: ASSEGLAGNTDTQY
J gene: TRBJ2-5; clone size: .; V gene: TRBV28; D gene: TRBD2; CDR3 protein: ASSRKEDSGLAEETQY
J gene: TRBJ2-1; clone size: .; V gene: TRBV11-2; D gene: TRBD2; CDR3 protein: ASSLGWLADYNEQF
J gene: TRBJ2-1; clone size: .; V gene: TRBV7-2; D gene: .; CDR3 protein: ASSLGVADYNEQF
J gene: TRBJ2-2; clone size: .; V gene: TRBV5-5; D gene: .; CDR3 protein: ASSQYRAGGELF
J gene: TRBJ1-3; clone size: .; V gene: TRBV15; D gene: .; CDR3 protein: ATSRDFTGNTIY
J gene: TRBJ1-2; clone size: .; V gene: TRBV19; D gene: .; CDR3 protein: ASSTNGQPEFGYT
J gene: TRBJ2-1; clone size: .; V gene: TRBV7-9; D gene: TRBD2; CDR3 protein: ASSATGTRGVGNEQF
J gene: TRBJ2-5; clone size: .; V gene: TRBV28; D gene: .; CDR3 protein: ASSLESRPTVY
J gene: TRBJ2-1; clone size: .; V gene: TRBV5-1; D gene: TRBD2; CDR3 protein: ASSLTSVSMNEQF
J gene: TRBJ1-1; clone size: .; V gene: TRBV9; D gene: TRBD1; CDR3 protein: ASSVGIAKTGGKTEAF
J gene: TRBJ1-6; clone size: .; V gene: TRBV27; D gene: .; CDR3 protein: ASSWRQDNSPLH
J gene: TRBJ1-2; clone size: .; V gene: TRBV28; D gene: TRBD1; CDR3 protein: ASSTGGTIYGYT
J gene: TRBJ2-3; clone size: .; V gene: TRBV11-3; D gene: TRBD1; CDR3 protein: ASSPDRVQDTQY
J gene: TRBJ1-5; clone size: .; V gene: TRBV5-8; D gene: .; CDR3 protein: ASSLRGSNQPQH
J gene: TRBJ1-5; clone size: .; V gene: TRBV6-5; D gene: TRBD1; CDR3 protein: ASSPGTGASQPQH
J gene: TRBJ2-7; clone size: .; V gene: TRBV27; D gene: .; CDR3 protein: ASSLSGAGDSYEQY
J gene: TRBJ2-3; clone size: .; V gene: TRBV28; D gene: TRBD2; CDR3 protein: ASSQTSGGHSSTDTQY
J gene: TRBJ2-7; clone size: .; V gene: TRBV7-8; D gene: .; CDR3 protein: ASSLGGLGLYEQY
J gene: TRBJ2-7; clone size: .; V gene: TRBV12-3/TRBV12-4; D gene: .; CDR3 protein: ASSAGPYEQY
J gene: TRBJ1-2; clone size: .; V gene: TRBV7-2; D gene: .; CDR3 protein: ASSSQTGGSNYGYT
J gene: TRBJ1-2; clone size: .; V gene: TRBV2; D gene: TRBD1; CDR3 protein: ASSEDRGNNGYT
J gene: TRBJ1-1; clone size: .; V gene: TRBV7-9; D gene: .; CDR3 protein: ASSSLTEAF
J gene: TRBJ1-1; clone size: .; V gene: TRBV6-5; D gene: .; CDR3 protein: ASSLNREGNTEAF
J gene: TRBJ2-5; clone size: .; V gene: TRBV29-1; D gene: .; CDR3 protein: SVPRRPQETQY
J gene: TRBJ2-7; clone size: .; V gene: TRBV10-1; D gene: .; CDR3 protein: ASSQGNEQY
J gene: TRBJ2-1; clone size: .; V gene: TRBV27; D gene: .; CDR3 protein: ASSLSTTPAYNEQF
J gene: TRBJ2-1; clone size: once; V gene: TRBV9; D gene: TRBD2; CDR3 protein: ASSHGTRDNEQF
J gene: TRBJ1-5; clone size: once; V gene: TRBV5-3; D gene: .; CDR3 protein: ANRHNSNQPQH
J gene: TRBJ1-5; clone size: .; V gene: TRBV19; D gene: .; CDR3 protein: ASSQGRNQPQH
J gene: TRBJ1-2; clone size: .; V gene: TRBV5-6; D gene: TRBD1; CDR3 protein: ASSLGGWTGGEYGYT
J gene: TRBJ2-2; clone size: .; V gene: TRBV7-2; D gene: TRBD1; CDR3 protein: ASRVQGWNTGELF
J gene: TRBJ2-3; clone size: .; V gene: TRBV3-1/TRBV3-2; D gene: TRBD1; CDR3 protein: ASSQVRQGFEDTQY
J gene: TRBJ1-3; clone size: .; V gene: TRBV4-1; D gene: .; CDR3 protein: ASSQEPEDTIY
J gene: TRBJ1-4; clone size: .; V gene: TRBV7-9; D gene: .; CDR3 protein: ASSLVREEGEKLF
J gene: TRBJ1-5; clone size: .; V gene: TRBV5-5; D gene: TRBD1; CDR3 protein: ASSLGQGHQPQH
J gene: TRBJ2-2; clone size: .; V gene: TRBV3-1/TRBV3-2; D gene: TRBD2; CDR3 protein: ASRKSPAGLVGELF
J gene: TRBJ1-5; clone size: .; V gene: TRBV7-8; D gene: TRBD1; CDR3 protein: ASSYGTGVNQPQH
J gene: TRBJ2-1; clone size: .; V gene: TRBV20-1; D gene: TRBD1; CDR3 protein: SASESGGYNEQF